The 7 T cell receptor beta chains below all came from one sample that was sequenced in a study of blood T cells in healthy people across ages. The second PCR ran about 7 to 12 cycles with a sample-barcoded 5' primer and J-beta primers. Via MiXCR, TCRdb re-called the 5' RACE reads, giving one row per CDR3 protein. The repertoire consists of roughly 700,000 distinct CDR3 sequences, with about 52% occurring once and the leading ten covering around 32%. The sequenced sample was blood. These receptors were taken from a woman in her sixties in good health.

This clonotype was seen a few times. CDR3 nucleotide sequence: TGTGCCAGCAGCTTAGCGCGGGACAGGGGAAAAGAGACCCAGTACTTC. Residues: CASSLARDRGKETQYF. J is TRBJ2-5 and V is TRBV7-9; 10 bases align to TRBD1. Trimming removed 0 bases from V and 3 bases from J; junction bases left unmatched: 4. CDR1 is SEHNR, CDR2 FQNEAQ, per germline (reference sequence). The CDR3 consists of 16 residues.

V is TRBV3-1 and J is TRBJ1-1, with D perhaps matching TRBD1 (5 bases). V was cut by 1 base and J by 7 bases, with 13 bases left in between. There are 14 residues in the CDR3. Germline V gene sequence: CDR1 LGHDT, CDR2 YNNKEL (reference sequence). CDR3 DNA: TGTGCCAGCAGCCAAGGACAGACAGTAGGTGAAGCTTTCTTT. Protein: CASSQGQTVGEAFF. The whole variable domain, remainder taken from reference TRBV3-1 and TRBJ1-1, is DTAVSQTPKYLVTQMGNDKSIKCEQNLGHDTMYWYKQDSKKFLKIMFSYNNKELIINETVPNRFSPKSPDKAHLNLHINSLELGDSAVYFCASSQGQTVGEAFFGQGTRLTVV.

The V call is TRBV11-2, the J call TRBJ2-1, with TRBD2 identical over 14 bases. Per the germline V gene, CDR1 is SGHAT and CDR2 is FQNNGV. V dropped 4 bases and J dropped 10; count of bases not matched to a gene: 9. The CDR3 length is 16 residues. CDR3 loop: CASSSPGLAGVDEQFF. The CDR3 bases are TGTGCCAGCAGCTCCCCGGGACTAGCGGGAGTCGACGAGCAGTTCTTC.

The chain uses TRBV7-2 and TRBJ2-3; 10 nucleotides agree with TRBD2. J gave up 1 base and V 4 bases, and 14 bases lay outside the gene matches. Germline-derived CDR1 and CDR2 are SGHTA and FQGNSA. CDR3 size: 19 residues. This CDR3 reads CASSSTPWLAGECTDTQYF. The CDR3 DNA sequence: TGTGCCAGCAGCTCCACCCCTTGGCTAGCGGGAGAGTGCACAGATACGCAGTATTTT.

The V gene is TRBV27, the J gene TRBJ2-1, with 7 bases lining up with TRBD2. The J call may not be correct, given that the DNA end is closer to TRBJ2-7. The CDR3 contains 15 residues. Germline V CDR1 and CDR2: MNHEY, SMNVEV (reference sequence). In DNA, the CDR3 is TGTGCCAGCAGTCAAAGCGGGGACTCCTACAATGAGCAGTACTTC. Residues: CASSQSGDSYNEQYF.

The chain is built from TRBV12-3 or TRBV12-4 and TRBJ2-5; D is ambiguous. With 3 bases removed from V and 6 bases from J, the gap between germline ends came to 5 bases. The CDR3 has 11 residues. The CDR3, as DNA: TGTGCCAGCAGTTTGGGGAAGACCCAGTACTTC. This encodes CASSLGKTQYF.

This clonotype was seen a few times. The gene calls are TRBV4-3 and TRBJ1-4; D is unresolved. This CDR3 spans 14 amino acids. Germline V lookup: CDR1 LGHNA, CDR2 YSLEER. Between the trimmed V and J ends, which lost 0 bases and 10 bases, there was a span of 12 bases. CDR3: CASSQDRFTGKLFF. CDR3 nucleotide sequence: TGCGCCAGCAGCCAAGATAGGTTTACGGGAAAACTGTTTTTT.